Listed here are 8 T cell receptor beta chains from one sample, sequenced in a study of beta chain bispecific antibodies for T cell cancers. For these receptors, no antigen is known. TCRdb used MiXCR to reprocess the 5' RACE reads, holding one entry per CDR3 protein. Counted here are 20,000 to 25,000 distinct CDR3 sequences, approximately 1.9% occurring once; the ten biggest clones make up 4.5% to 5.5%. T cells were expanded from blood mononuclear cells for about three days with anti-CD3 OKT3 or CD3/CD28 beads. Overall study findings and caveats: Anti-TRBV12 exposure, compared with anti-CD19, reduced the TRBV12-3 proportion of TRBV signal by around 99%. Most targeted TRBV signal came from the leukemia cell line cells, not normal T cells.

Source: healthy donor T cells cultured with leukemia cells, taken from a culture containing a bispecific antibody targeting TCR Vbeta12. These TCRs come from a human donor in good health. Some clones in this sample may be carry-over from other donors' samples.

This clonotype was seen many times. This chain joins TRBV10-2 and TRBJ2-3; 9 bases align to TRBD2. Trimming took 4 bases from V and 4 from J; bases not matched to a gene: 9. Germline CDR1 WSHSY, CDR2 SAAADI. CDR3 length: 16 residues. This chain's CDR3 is CASSAGLAGFSDTQYF. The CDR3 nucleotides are TGCGCCAGCAGTGCCGGGCTAGCGGGGTTCTCAGATACGCAGTATTTT.

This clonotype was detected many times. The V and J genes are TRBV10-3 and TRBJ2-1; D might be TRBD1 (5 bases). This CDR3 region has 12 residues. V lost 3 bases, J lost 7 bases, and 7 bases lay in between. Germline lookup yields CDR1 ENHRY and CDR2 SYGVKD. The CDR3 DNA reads TGTGCCATCAGTGACAGGGATAATGAGCAGTTCTTC. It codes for CAISDRDNEQFF.

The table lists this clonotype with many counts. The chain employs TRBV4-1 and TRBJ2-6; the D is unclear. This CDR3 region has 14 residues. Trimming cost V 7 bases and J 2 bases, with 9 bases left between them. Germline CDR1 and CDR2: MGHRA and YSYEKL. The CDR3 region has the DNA TGCGCCAGCACGCCAACTGCTGGGGCCAACGTCCTGACTTTC. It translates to CASTPTAGANVLTF.

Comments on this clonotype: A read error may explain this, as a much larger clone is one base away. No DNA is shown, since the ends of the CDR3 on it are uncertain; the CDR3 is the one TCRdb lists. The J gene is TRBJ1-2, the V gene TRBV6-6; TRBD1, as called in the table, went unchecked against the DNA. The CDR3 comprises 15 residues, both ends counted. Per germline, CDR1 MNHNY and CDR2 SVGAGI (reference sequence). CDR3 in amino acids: CASSSSGTGSFGYTF.

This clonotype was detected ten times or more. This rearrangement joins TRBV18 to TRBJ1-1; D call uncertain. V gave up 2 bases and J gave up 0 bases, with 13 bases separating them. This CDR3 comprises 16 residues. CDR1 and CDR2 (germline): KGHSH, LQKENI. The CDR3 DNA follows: TGTGCCAGCTCACCAGGTAGAAGTCCTATGAACACTGAAGCTTTCTTT. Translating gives CASSPGRSPMNTEAFF.

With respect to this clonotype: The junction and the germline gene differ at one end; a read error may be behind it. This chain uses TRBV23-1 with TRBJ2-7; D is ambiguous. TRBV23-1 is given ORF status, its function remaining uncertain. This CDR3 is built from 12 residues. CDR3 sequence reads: CASSQPSHEQYF. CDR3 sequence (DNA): TGCGCCAGCAGTCAACCCTCCCACGAGCAGTACTTC.

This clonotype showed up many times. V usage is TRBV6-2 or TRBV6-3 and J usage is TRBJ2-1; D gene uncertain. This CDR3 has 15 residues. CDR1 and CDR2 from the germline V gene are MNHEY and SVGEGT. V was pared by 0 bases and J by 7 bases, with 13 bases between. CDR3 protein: CASSYSMSRANEQFF. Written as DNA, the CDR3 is TGTGCCAGCAGTTACTCGATGTCCAGAGCTAATGAGCAGTTCTTC.

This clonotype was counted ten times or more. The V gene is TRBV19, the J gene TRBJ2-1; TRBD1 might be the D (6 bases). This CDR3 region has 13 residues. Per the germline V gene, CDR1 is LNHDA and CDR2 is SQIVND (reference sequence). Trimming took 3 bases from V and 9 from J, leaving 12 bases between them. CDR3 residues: CASSILQGSEQFF. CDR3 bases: TGTGCCAGTAGTATTCTACAGGGTAGTGAGCAGTTCTTC.